The clone carrying this TCR beta chain has a single count. In the original processing: Nucleated cell number was recorded as an estimate derived from reference gene primer amplification. This table comes from immunoSEQ multiplex PCR, and its TCRdb copy is limited to in-frame clones, with some not included. V and J calls and clone size are copied from that table; D and trimming were computed from the DNA. This sample has around 400,000 clones, with roughly nine tenths found just once. The data are from a study of blood T cell repertoires in COVID-19. Whole-study context: Italy, Spain and the United States were the sources of the convalescent and acute COVID-19 samples. From T cells, B-cell-depleted T cells, or PBMCs came the material, which was cDNA or gDNA.

This CDR3 is 23 amino acids long. This receptor was obtained from a woman aged 40 to 50 who had been exposed to COVID-19. The sample was PBMCs or T cells enriched from blood (not recorded which). The V gene is TRBV21-1, the J gene TRBJ1-4; the DNA was not compared with TRBD1, the D call given in the table. TRBV21-1 is a documented pseudogene. The CDR3 reads CASSNCSRGKPFCLPLGYEKLFF. In DNA form, the CDR3 reads TGTGCCAGCAGCAACTGCTCGAGGGGGAAACCTTTTTGTCTTCCATTAGGATATGAAAAACTGTTTTTT.